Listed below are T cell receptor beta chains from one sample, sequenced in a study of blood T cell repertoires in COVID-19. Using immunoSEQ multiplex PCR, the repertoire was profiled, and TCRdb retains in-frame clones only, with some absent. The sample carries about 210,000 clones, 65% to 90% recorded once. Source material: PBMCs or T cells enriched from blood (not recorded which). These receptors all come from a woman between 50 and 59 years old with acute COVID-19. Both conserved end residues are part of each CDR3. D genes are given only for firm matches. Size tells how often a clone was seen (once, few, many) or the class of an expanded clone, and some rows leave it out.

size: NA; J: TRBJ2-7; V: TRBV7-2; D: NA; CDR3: CASRRSPDGSYEQYF; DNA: TGTGCCAGCAGAAGGAGTCCCGACGGCTCCTACGAGCAGTACTTC
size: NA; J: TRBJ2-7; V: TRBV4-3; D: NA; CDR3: CASSPVVTASYEQYF; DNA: TGCGCCAGCAGCCCTGTCGTAACAGCCTCCTACGAGCAGTACTTC
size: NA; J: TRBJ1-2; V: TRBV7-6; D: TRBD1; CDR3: CASSPVDRGGINYGYTF; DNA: TGTGCCAGCAGCCCAGTGGACAGGGGGGGTATAAACTATGGCTACACCTTC
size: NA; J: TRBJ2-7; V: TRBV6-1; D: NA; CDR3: CASSDRAYEQYF; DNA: TGTGCCAGCAGTGACAGGGCATACGAGCAGTACTTC
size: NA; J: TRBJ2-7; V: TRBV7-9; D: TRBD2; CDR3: CASSPLAGGEQYF; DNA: TGTGCCAGCAGCCCGTTAGCGGGGGGCGAGCAGTACTTC
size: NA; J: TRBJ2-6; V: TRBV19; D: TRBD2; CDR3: CASSIGIVAGTGANVLTF; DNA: TGTGCCAGTAGTATAGGGATAGTAGCGGGGACTGGGGCCAACGTCCTGACTTTC
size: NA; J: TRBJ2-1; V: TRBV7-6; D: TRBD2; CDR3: CASSLARTASGTYNEQFF; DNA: TGTGCCAGCAGCTTAGCGCGGACGGCTAGCGGGACATACAATGAGCAGTTCTTC
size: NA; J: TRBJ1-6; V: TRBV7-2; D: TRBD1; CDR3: CASSLAPGGDSYNSPLHF; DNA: TGTGCCAGCAGCTTAGCCCCCGGCGGGGACAGTTATAATTCACCCCTCCACTTT
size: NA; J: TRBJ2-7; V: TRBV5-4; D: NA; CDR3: CASIDPRGYEQYF; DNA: TGTGCCAGCATCGATCCAAGGGGCTACGAGCAGTACTTC
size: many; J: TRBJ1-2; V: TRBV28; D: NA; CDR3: CASSTGTSNYGYTF; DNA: TGTGCCAGCTCGACCGGGACATCTAACTATGGCTACACCTTC
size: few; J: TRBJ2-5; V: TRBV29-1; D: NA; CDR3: CSVEDPRGSQETQYF; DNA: TGCAGCGTTGAAGACCCCCGAGGAAGTCAAGAGACCCAGTACTTC
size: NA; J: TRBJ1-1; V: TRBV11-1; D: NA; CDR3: CASSAISGLNTEAFF; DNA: TGTGCCAGCAGCGCCATCAGCGGATTGAACACTGAAGCTTTCTTT
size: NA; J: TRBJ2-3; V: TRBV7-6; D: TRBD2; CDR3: CASSSGTSGRASTDTQYF; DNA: TGTGCCAGCAGTTCCGGGACTAGCGGGAGGGCTAGCACAGATACGCAGTATTTT
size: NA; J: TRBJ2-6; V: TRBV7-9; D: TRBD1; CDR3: CASSLGTGGSGANVLTF; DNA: TGTGCCAGCAGCTTAGGGACAGGGGGGTCTGGGGCCAACGTCCTGACTTTC
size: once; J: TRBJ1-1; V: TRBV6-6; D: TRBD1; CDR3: CASRSRGNEAFF; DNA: TGTGCCAGCAGGAGCAGGGGGAATGAAGCTTTCTTT
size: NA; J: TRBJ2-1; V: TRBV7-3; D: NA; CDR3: CASSPTTYNEQFF; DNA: TGTGCCAGCAGCCCAACTACATACAATGAGCAGTTCTTC
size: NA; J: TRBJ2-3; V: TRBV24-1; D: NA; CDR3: CATRGRGQSTDTQYF; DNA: TGTGCCACCAGGGGGCGGGGACAGAGCACAGATACGCAGTATTTT
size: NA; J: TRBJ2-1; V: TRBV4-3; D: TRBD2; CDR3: CASAPLAGGYNEQFF; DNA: TGCGCCAGCGCGCCTCTAGCGGGGGGCTACAATGAGCAGTTCTTC
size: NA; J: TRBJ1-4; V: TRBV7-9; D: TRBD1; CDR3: CASSLGDRGIEKLFF; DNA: TGTGCCAGCAGCTTAGGGGACAGGGGAATTGAAAAACTGTTTTTT
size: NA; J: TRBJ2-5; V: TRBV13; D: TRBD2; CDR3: CASSIPKAGGRIQETQYF; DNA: TGTGCCAGCAGCATACCCAAAGCGGGGGGGCGGATCCAAGAGACCCAGTACTTC
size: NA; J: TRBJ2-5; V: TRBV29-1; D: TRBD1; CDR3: CSGRDRALQETQYF; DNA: TGCAGCGGTCGGGACAGAGCCCTCCAAGAGACCCAGTACTTC
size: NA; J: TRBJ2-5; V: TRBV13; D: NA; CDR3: CASSYYITQETQYF; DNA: TGTGCCAGCAGCTATTATATCACTCAAGAGACCCAGTACTTC
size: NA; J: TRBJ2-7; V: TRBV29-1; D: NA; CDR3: CSVDGMRTYEQYF; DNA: TGCAGCGTTGACGGAATGCGGACTTACGAGCAGTACTTC
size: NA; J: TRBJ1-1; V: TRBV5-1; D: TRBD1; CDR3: CASSWGQLSMNTEAFF; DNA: TGCGCCAGCAGCTGGGGACAGCTTAGCATGAACACTGAAGCTTTCTTT
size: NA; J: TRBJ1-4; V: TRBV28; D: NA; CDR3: CASRLVGPGEKLFF; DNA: TGTGCCAGCAGATTAGTGGGGCCGGGCGAAAAACTGTTTTTT
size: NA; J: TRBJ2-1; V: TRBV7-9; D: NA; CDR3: CASRRLDSEQFF; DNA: TGTGCCAGCAGGCGACTAGATAGCGAGCAGTTCTTC
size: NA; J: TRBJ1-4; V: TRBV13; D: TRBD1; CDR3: CASSLYGTATNEKLFF; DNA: TGTGCCAGCAGCTTATACGGGACAGCAACTAATGAAAAACTGTTTTTT